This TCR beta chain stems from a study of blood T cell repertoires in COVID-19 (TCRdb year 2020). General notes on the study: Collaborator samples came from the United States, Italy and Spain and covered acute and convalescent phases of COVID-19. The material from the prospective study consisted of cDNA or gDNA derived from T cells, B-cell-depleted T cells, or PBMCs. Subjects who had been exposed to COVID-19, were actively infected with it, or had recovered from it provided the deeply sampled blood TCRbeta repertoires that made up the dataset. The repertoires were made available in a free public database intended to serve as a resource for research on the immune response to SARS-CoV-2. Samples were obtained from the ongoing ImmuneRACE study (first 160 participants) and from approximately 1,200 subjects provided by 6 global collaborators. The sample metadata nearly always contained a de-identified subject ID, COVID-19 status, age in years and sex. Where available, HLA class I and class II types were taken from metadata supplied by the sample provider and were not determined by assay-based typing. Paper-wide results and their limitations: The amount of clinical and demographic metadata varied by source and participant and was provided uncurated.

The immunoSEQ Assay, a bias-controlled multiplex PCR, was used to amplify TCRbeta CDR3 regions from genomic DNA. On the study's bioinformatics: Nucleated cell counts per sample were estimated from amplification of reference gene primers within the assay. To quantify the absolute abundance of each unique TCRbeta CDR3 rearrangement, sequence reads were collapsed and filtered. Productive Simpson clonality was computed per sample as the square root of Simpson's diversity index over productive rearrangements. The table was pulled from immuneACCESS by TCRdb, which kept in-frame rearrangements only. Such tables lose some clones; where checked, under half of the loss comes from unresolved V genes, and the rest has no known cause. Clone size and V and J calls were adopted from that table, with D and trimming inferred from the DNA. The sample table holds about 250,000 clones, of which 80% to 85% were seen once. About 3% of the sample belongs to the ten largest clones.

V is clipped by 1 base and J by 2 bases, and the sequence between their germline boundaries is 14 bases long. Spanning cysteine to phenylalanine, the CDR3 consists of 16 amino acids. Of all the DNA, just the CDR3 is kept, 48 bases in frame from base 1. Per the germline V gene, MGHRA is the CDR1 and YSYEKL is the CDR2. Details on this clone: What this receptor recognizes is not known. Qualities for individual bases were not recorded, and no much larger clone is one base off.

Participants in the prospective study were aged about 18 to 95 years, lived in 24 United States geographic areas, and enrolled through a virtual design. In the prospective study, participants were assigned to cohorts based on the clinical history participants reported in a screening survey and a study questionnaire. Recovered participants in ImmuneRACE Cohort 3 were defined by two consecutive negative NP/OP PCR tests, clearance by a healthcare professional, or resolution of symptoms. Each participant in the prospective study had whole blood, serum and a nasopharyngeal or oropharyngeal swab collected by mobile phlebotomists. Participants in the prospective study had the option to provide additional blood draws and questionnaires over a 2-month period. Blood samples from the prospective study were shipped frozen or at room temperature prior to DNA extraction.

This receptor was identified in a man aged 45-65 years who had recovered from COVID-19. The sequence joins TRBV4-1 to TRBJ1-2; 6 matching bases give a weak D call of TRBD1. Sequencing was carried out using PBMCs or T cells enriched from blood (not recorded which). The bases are TGCGCCAGCAGCCAAGTTGGTCCACAGGGAAACTATGGCTACACCTTC. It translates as CASSQVGPQGNYGYTF.